Presented here are 32 T cell receptor beta chains from one specimen sequenced in a study of beta chain features in type 1 diabetes. cDNA synthesis used the whole RNA isolate, giving expressed TCRB sequences. Sequenced by immunoSEQ multiplex PCR; TCRdb stores in-frame clones only, minus some. The sample lists roughly 610,000 clones, less than 20% occurring once. Sequencing was performed on naive CD4+ T cells from blood. All receptors come from a man younger than 35 in good health.

This chain links TRBV5-6 with TRBJ1-6, with 7 nucleotides matching TRBD1. The V gene's germline CDR1 is SGHDT and CDR2 YYEEEE. There are 13 residues in the CDR3. The V gene end was trimmed by 5 bases and the J gene end by 10 bases; junction bases not matched to a gene: 6. CDR3 region: CASRYRGNSPLHF. Written as DNA, the CDR3 is TGTGCCAGCAGATACAGGGGTAACTCACCCCTCCACTTT.

The rearrangement links TRBV4-2 to TRBJ1-1; no firm D call. The V end was cut by 0 bases, the J end by 1 base, with 9 bases between. The length of the CDR3 is 15 residues. Germline CDR1 LGHNA, CDR2 YNFKEQ. The CDR3 coding sequence is TGTGCCAGCAGCCAAGATAGTTTCTGGAACACTGAAGCTTTCTTT. This codes for CASSQDSFWNTEAFF.

This clone was picked up a small number of times. The V and J genes are TRBV18 and TRBJ1-5; D is unresolved. Germline V gives CDR1 KGHSH, CDR2 LQKENI. V was clipped by 2 bases and J by 3 bases, with 11 bases between them. The CDR3 loop spans 15 amino acids. The CDR3 spells CASSPGQSHNQPQHF. The CDR3 DNA reads TGTGCCAGCTCACCAGGGCAGAGCCACAATCAGCCCCAGCATTTT.

This clone was recorded a few times. This sample also contains other DNA sequences that code for the same CDR3. V and J are TRBV7-9 and TRBJ1-5; D may be TRBD1 (6 bases). From germline, CDR1 is SEHNR and CDR2 FQNEAQ (reference sequence). Trimming cost V 5 bases and J 3 bases, with 11 bases left between them. The length of the CDR3 is 14 residues. The CDR3 bases are TGTGCCAGCAGCCGAGGGGGGAACAATCAGCCCCAGCATTTT. This codes for CASSRGGNNQPQHF.

The sample holds a few counts of this clone. DNA of the CDR3: TGTGCCAGCACCCGGGACAGGGGGAATGGCTACACCTTC. Translation gives CASTRDRGNGYTF. The gene calls are TRBV6-6 and TRBJ1-2, with 11 bases lining up with TRBD1. The CDR3 has 13 residues. In germline, CDR1 is MNHNY, CDR2 SVGAGI (reference sequence). V lost 7 bases, J lost 6 bases, and 4 bases stayed unmatched.

This clone was seen a handful of times. V gene TRBV7-2 combines with J gene TRBJ1-3, with D possibly matching TRBD1 (5 bases). V was shortened by 3 bases and J by 0 bases, with 12 bases between the two germline ends. From germline, CDR1 is SGHTA and CDR2 FQGNSA. This CDR3 has 16 amino acids. In DNA, the CDR3 is TGTGCCAGCAGCTTGGGGGTACCGAGCTCTGGAAACACCATATATTTT. Protein product: CASSLGVPSSGNTIYF.

A few counts support this clone. This sequence joins TRBV9 and TRBJ2-1; 7 bases align to TRBD2. CDR1 is SGDLS and CDR2 is YYNGEE in the germline V gene. There are 14 residues in the CDR3. Losses at the gene ends were 4 bases for V and 2 bases for J; bases not matched to a gene: 3. CDR3 sequence reads: CASSPGTTYNEQFF. The CDR3 bases are TGTGCCAGCAGCCCTGGGACTACCTACAATGAGCAGTTCTTC.

The V gene is TRBV25-1, the J gene TRBJ1-2; D may be TRBD1 (5 bases). Trimming took 10 bases from V and 7 from J, leaving 19 bases between them. Germline V CDR1 and CDR2: MGHDK, SYGVNS. This CDR3 is 13 amino acids long. The CDR3 bases are TGTGCCATCAAGCGAGGCAAGGGGTCTGGCTACACCTTC. It yields the protein CAIKRGKGSGYTF.

V is TRBV5-4 and J is TRBJ2-1; TRBD1 is a possible D gene (5 bases). The CDR3 is made up of 14 amino acids. Per germline, CDR1 SGHNT and CDR2 YYREEE (reference sequence). With 4 bases removed from V and 2 bases from J, the gap between germline ends came to 10 bases. Here the CDR3 DNA reads TGTGCCAGCAGCGAACAGACAGCCTACAATGAGCAGTTCTTC. Translated: CASSEQTAYNEQFF.

This chain uses TRBV5-5 with TRBJ2-7; 16 bases agree with TRBD2. Germline V CDR1 and CDR2: SGHKS, YYEKEE (reference sequence). The length of the CDR3 is 15 residues. J was trimmed by 6 bases and V by 5 bases; bases with no gene match: 5. This CDR3 is CASRAGTSGRVEQYF. The CDR3 DNA is TGTGCCAGCAGAGCCGGGACTAGCGGGAGGGTCGAGCAGTACTTC.

This clone was seen a few times. V usage is TRBV7-9 and J usage is TRBJ1-1, with D unresolved. Germline V CDR1 and CDR2: SEHNR, FQNEAQ (reference sequence). CDR3 length: 16 amino acids. V was pared by 0 bases and J by 1 base, with 12 bases between. In nucleotides, the CDR3 is TGTGCCAGCAGCTTAGCGGTCCCGGGCAAGAACACTGAAGCTTTCTTT. Amino acid sequence: CASSLAVPGKNTEAFF. The full variable domain, in which reference TRBV7-9 and TRBJ1-1 provide the parts outside the CDR3, is DTGVSQNPRHKITKRGQNVTFRCDPISEHNRLYWYRQTLGQGPEFLTYFQNEAQLEKSRLLSDRFSAERPKGSFSTLEIQRTEQGDSAMYLCASSLAVPGKNTEAFFGQGTRLTVV.

The V call is TRBV25-1, the J call TRBJ2-1; D remains ambiguous. The CDR3 runs to 13 residues. Trimming stripped 9 bases from V and 4 bases from J, with 13 bases between. CDR1 and CDR2 (germline): MGHDK, SYGVNS. DNA of the CDR3: TGTGCCAGTAGCAGGAATACTTACAATGAGCAGTTCTTC. It encodes CASSRNTYNEQFF.

This clone occurred a few times. This chain connects TRBV6-6 to TRBJ1-3, with D tentatively TRBD1 (6 bases). V lost 6 bases and J lost 4, with 19 bases in between. Germline values: CDR1 MNHNY, CDR2 SVGAGI (reference sequence). This CDR3 has 16 amino acids. DNA of the CDR3: TGTGCCAGCAGGAGATCAGGGGTTAGGTCGGGAAACACCATATATTTT. Its protein is CASRRSGVRSGNTIYF.

This clone was detected a few times. The V and J genes are TRBV6-1 and TRBJ2-1; 12 positions match TRBD1. Germline CDR1 is MNHNS and CDR2 is SASEGT. The CDR3 spans 14 residues. The V gene end was trimmed by 6 bases and the J gene end by 7 bases; junction bases not matched to a gene: 4. The CDR3 DNA reads as TGTGCCAGCAGGGGACAGGGGGCGAGTAATGAGCAGTTCTTC. This encodes CASRGQGASNEQFF.

This clone appeared a few times. The J gene is TRBJ1-1, the V gene TRBV10-3; tentatively, D is TRBD1 (5 bases). The germline V and J ends were trimmed by 3 bases and 2 bases, with 13 bases remaining between them. The length of the CDR3 is 15 residues. The germline V gene encodes CDR1 ENHRY and CDR2 SYGVKD. CDR3 in amino acids: CAISESRGRNTEAFF. The CDR3 coding sequence is TGTGCCATCAGTGAATCCCGGGGCCGAAACACTGAAGCTTTCTTT.

This clone occurred a few times. This chain uses TRBV29-1 with TRBJ2-3; D call uncertain. The V and J ends lost 0 bases and 1 base respectively, with 14 bases between them. Per germline, CDR1 SQVTM and CDR2 ANQGSEA. The CDR3 extends over 16 amino acids. CDR3 in DNA: TGCAGCGTTGAAGATTCGCGGAAGCACCGCACAGATACGCAGTATTTT. It translates to CSVEDSRKHRTDTQYF.

This clone was detected a few times. The chain has TRBV7-8 and TRBJ1-1; possible D gene TRBD1, 6 bases. The V end was cut by 4 bases, the J end by 5 bases, with 20 bases between. The germline V gene has CDR1 SGHVS and CDR2 FQNEAQ. CDR3 length: 16 residues. DNA of the CDR3: TGTGCCAGCAGCTCCGACGGGGGGGCAAGGTGGACTGAAGCTTTCTTT. It yields the protein CASSSDGGARWTEAFF.

The chain recombines TRBV2 with TRBJ1-2, with no clear D. V was clipped by 4 bases and J by 3 bases, with 9 bases between them. The CDR3 is 13 residues long. Germline CDR1 is SNHLY and CDR2 is FYNNEI. DNA for the CDR3: TGTGCCAGCAGTGTAGAGGGCTACTATGGCTACACCTTC. Encoded protein: CASSVEGYYGYTF.

The chain uses TRBV4-2 and TRBJ1-5; D unclear. Trimming stripped 1 base from V and 3 bases from J, with 10 bases between. The CDR3 consists of 15 residues. The germline V gene encodes CDR1 LGHNA and CDR2 YNFKEQ. CDR3 sequence (DNA): TGTGCCAGCAGCCAAGGACGACGGTTCAATCAGCCCCAGCATTTT. Translating gives CASSQGRRFNQPQHF.

This clone has just a few counts. The chain employs TRBV2 and TRBJ1-6; TRBD1 is a possible D gene (5 bases). The CDR3 runs 12 residues. Germline values: CDR1 SNHLY, CDR2 FYNNEI. V gave up 4 bases and J gave up 9 bases, with 7 bases separating them. Here the CDR3 DNA reads TGTGCCAGCAGTGGGCAGGGTTCACCCCTCCACTTT. Translating it yields CASSGQGSPLHF.

This clone has more than one count but fewer than ten. CDR3 sequence reads: CASSTTGGEWSEQYF. DNA for the CDR3: TGTGCCAGCAGCACTACAGGGGGCGAGTGGAGCGAGCAGTACTTC. This rearrangement joins TRBV7-2 to TRBJ2-7; 9 bases align to TRBD1. The CDR3 spans 15 residues. Germline V CDR1 and CDR2: SGHTA, FQGNSA. V lost 5 bases, J lost 6 bases, and 11 bases stayed unmatched.

The table lists this clone with a few counts. The chain couples TRBV29-1 to TRBJ1-1, with 8 bases aligning to TRBD1. This CDR3 contains 10 residues. Germline-derived CDR1 and CDR2 are SQVTM and ANQGSEA. J lost 7 bases, V lost 7 bases, and 2 bases had no gene match. CDR3: CSAGQGEAFF. CDR3 nucleotides: TGCAGCGCCGGACAGGGTGAAGCTTTCTTT.

J is TRBJ2-3 and V is TRBV19; no firm D call. Between the trimmed V and J ends, which lost 1 base and 7 bases, there was a span of 6 bases. The CDR3 covers 12 residues. Per the germline V gene, CDR1 is LNHDA and CDR2 is SQIVND (reference sequence). Written as DNA, the CDR3 is TGTGCCAGTAGTATAGCGGGTAATACGCAGTATTTT. Its protein is CASSIAGNTQYF.

This clone was seen a handful of times. The rearrangement joins TRBV4-2 to TRBJ2-1, with 9 bases identical to TRBD2. Unmatched junction bases numbered 6, after V lost 0 bases and J lost 0 bases. The CDR3 extends over 18 amino acids. Germline V gene sequence: CDR1 LGHNA, CDR2 YNFKEQ. CDR3 DNA: TGTGCCAGCAGCCAAGATCGGTGGGGACTAGCCTCCTACAATGAGCAGTTCTTC. It codes for CASSQDRWGLASYNEQFF.

V and J are TRBV29-1 and TRBJ2-7, with unresolved D. Deletions cut 4 bases from V and 1 base from J, with 8 bases between. Germline assignment: CDR1 SQVTM and CDR2 ANQGSEA. CDR3 size: 12 residues. The DNA for the CDR3 is TGCAGCGTTGCGGTACAGTCCTACGAGCAGTACTTC. The encoded protein is CSVAVQSYEQYF.

The chain employs TRBV5-1 and TRBJ1-4; D uncertain. Trimming took 4 bases from V and 3 from J, leaving 13 bases between them. The CDR3 loop spans 15 amino acids. Germline CDR1 SGHRS, CDR2 YFSETQ. The CDR3 nucleotides are TGCGCCAGCAGCGCGCAAGTTTTCTCTAATGAAAAACTGTTTTTT. This translates into CASSAQVFSNEKLFF. The whole variable domain, filled in from reference TRBV5-1 and TRBJ1-4, reads KAGVTQTPRYLIKTRGQQVTLSCSPISGHRSVSWYQQTPGQGLQFLFEYFSETQRNKGNFPGRFSGRQFSNSRSEMNVSTLELGDSALYLCASSAQVFSNEKLFFGSGTQLSVL.

The rearrangement joins TRBV27 to TRBJ1-2, with D tentatively TRBD1 (5 bases). Germline assignment: CDR1 MNHEY and CDR2 SMNVEV (reference sequence). The CDR3 loop spans 13 amino acids. V was cut by 3 bases and J by 2 bases, with 7 bases left in between. The DNA of the CDR3 is TGTGCCAGCAGTTTGTGGGGGAACTATGGCTACACCTTC. It codes for CASSLWGNYGYTF.

The rearrangement joins TRBV7-9 to TRBJ1-3, with 7 bases fitting TRBD1. CDR1 SEHNR and CDR2 FQNEAQ come from the germline V gene (reference sequence). The V gene end was trimmed by 4 bases and the J gene end by 0 bases; junction bases not matched to a gene: 3. The CDR3 covers 15 residues. The CDR3 reads CASSSGQASGNTIYF. CDR3 DNA: TGTGCCAGCAGCTCAGGACAGGCCTCTGGAAACACCATATATTTT.

Concerning this clone: Other nucleotide sequences in the sample specify the same CDR3. The V gene is TRBV7-2, the J gene TRBJ2-3; D ambiguous. The CDR3 length is 14 residues. CDR1 and CDR2 (germline): SGHTA, FQGNSA. Trimming removed 2 bases at V and 0 bases at J, with 6 bases between. The CDR3 nucleotides are TGTGCCAGCAGCTTACGCCTGAGCACAGATACGCAGTATTTT. Protein product: CASSLRLSTDTQYF.

This clone was observed a few times. This same CDR3 is encoded by further DNA sequences in the sample. The rearrangement uses TRBV7-9 and TRBJ2-7; 7 bases agree with TRBD1. Germline V lookup: CDR1 SEHNR, CDR2 FQNEAQ (reference sequence). This CDR3 comprises 14 residues. The V gene end was trimmed by 5 bases and the J gene end by 1 base; junction bases not matched to a gene: 5. The CDR3 region has the DNA TGTGCCAGCAGCCCAAGACAGGGTTCCTACGAGCAGTACTTC. Protein sequence: CASSPRQGSYEQYF.

This clone has only a few counts. CDR3 residues: CASSPRGGGYGDYTF. The CDR3 nucleotides read TGTGCCAGCAGCCCCCGGGGCGGGGGATATGGAGACTACACCTTC. V usage is TRBV7-6 and J usage is TRBJ1-2; TRBD1 might be the D (5 bases). Germline V CDR1 and CDR2: SGHVS, FNYEAQ. This CDR3 is 15 amino acids long. V was clipped by 5 bases and J by 10 bases, with 23 bases between them.

The chain couples TRBV28 to TRBJ2-1; D is possibly TRBD1 (5 bases). V lost 3 bases, J lost 9 bases, and 9 bases lay in between. Germline values: CDR1 MDHEN, CDR2 SYDVKM. The CDR3 is 12 amino acids. CDR3 sequence (DNA): TGTGCCAGCAGTTTCCAGGGAACTGAGCAGTTCTTC. Its translation is CASSFQGTEQFF. Together with reference TRBV28 and TRBJ2-1, the CDR3 gives the full variable domain: DVKVTQSSRYLVKRTGEKVFLECVQDMDHENMFWYRQDPGLGLRLIYFSYDVKMKEKGDIPEGYSVSREKKERFSLILESASTNQTSMYLCASSFQGTEQFFGPGTRLTVL.